This T cell receptor beta chain appears in the sequencing data of a study of T cell responses to AZD1222 COVID-19 vaccine. Findings and caveats of the study: A mostly white British donor set with more females was recruited, and clonal diversity was possibly underestimated. Following two doses of AZD1222, Spike-specific TCR breadth and depth rose. Among those given AZD1222, only 6 or 7 were seropositive at baseline.

Remarks on this clone: Its target is not known.

Trimming stripped 5 bases from V and 5 bases from J, with 9 bases between. There are 12 residues in the CDR3. Produced via immunoSEQ multiplex PCR; TCRdb's table is partial and in-frame only. The sample comprises 120,000 or so clones, roughly 91% of which are singletons, and 11% rests with the top ten. The specimen comprised peripheral blood, sampled on day 0 of MenACWY control vaccination. The receptor's source is an adult in good health. V is TRBV12-3 or TRBV12-4 and J is TRBJ2-5, with unresolved D. Written as DNA, the CDR3 is TGTGCCAGCAGTACCGTTTCGGAGACCCAGTACTTC. Protein sequence: CASSTVSETQYF.